Listed below are T cell receptor beta chains from one sample, sequenced in a study of T cell responses to AZD1222 COVID-19 vaccine. The table came from immunoSEQ multiplex PCR; TCRdb's copy has only in-frame clones and leaves some out. The data show roughly 160,000 clones, with around 89% seen just once and roughly 4.3% held by the top ten. Specimen: peripheral blood, collected 28 days after the second AZD1222 dose. Every receptor here comes from an adult who received the AZD1222 COVID-19 vaccine. Each CDR3 is given with its conserved first and last residue. Fields, in order: J gene, D gene, V gene, CDR3 length, clone size, CDR3 protein, CDR3 DNA. A D gene is named only where the DNA matches it firmly. Where a row states a size, it is once, few, many or the class of an expanded clone; other rows omit it.

j_call: TRBJ1-6; d_call: .; v_call: TRBV11-2; cdr3_length: 14; clone_size: .; cdr3_aa: CASSVTGENSPLHF; cdr3_nt: TGTGCCAGCAGCGTCACGGGGGAGAATTCACCCCTCCACTTT
j_call: TRBJ2-2; d_call: .; v_call: TRBV12-3/TRBV12-4; cdr3_length: 13; clone_size: once; cdr3_aa: CASSLGGIGELFF; cdr3_nt: TGTGCCAGCAGCCTAGGGGGGATCGGGGAGCTGTTTTTT
j_call: TRBJ1-6; d_call: .; v_call: TRBV4-1; cdr3_length: 16; clone_size: .; cdr3_aa: CASSQDGGAGNSPLHF; cdr3_nt: TGCGCCAGCAGCCAAGATGGGGGCGCAGGTAATTCACCCCTCCACTTT
j_call: TRBJ2-6; d_call: .; v_call: TRBV7-9; cdr3_length: 16; clone_size: .; cdr3_aa: CASTVQVGSGANVLTF; cdr3_nt: TGTGCCAGCACTGTACAGGTTGGCTCTGGGGCCAACGTCCTGACTTTC
j_call: TRBJ1-4; d_call: TRBD1; v_call: TRBV5-5; cdr3_length: 14; clone_size: few; cdr3_aa: CASSSDRGNEKLFF; cdr3_nt: TGTGCCAGCAGCTCGGACAGGGGGAATGAAAAACTGTTTTTT
j_call: TRBJ1-1; d_call: .; v_call: TRBV11-2; cdr3_length: 13; clone_size: .; cdr3_aa: CASSLEENTEAFF; cdr3_nt: TGTGCCAGCAGCTTGGAGGAGAACACTGAAGCTTTCTTT
j_call: TRBJ1-2; d_call: .; v_call: TRBV6-2/TRBV6-3; cdr3_length: 13; clone_size: .; cdr3_aa: CASSSYLGYGYTF; cdr3_nt: TGTGCCAGCAGTTCCTACCTGGGCTACGGCTACACCTTC
j_call: TRBJ1-6; d_call: .; v_call: TRBV6-2/TRBV6-3; cdr3_length: 14; clone_size: .; cdr3_aa: CASSRSGLLSPLHF; cdr3_nt: TGTGCCAGCAGTCGATCCGGGTTACTATCACCCCTCCACTTT
j_call: TRBJ1-1; d_call: TRBD1; v_call: TRBV5-1; cdr3_length: 15; clone_size: .; cdr3_aa: CASSLGLTGAAEAFF; cdr3_nt: TGCGCCAGCAGCCTGGGCCTGACAGGGGCGGCTGAAGCTTTCTTT
j_call: TRBJ2-5; d_call: .; v_call: TRBV7-2; cdr3_length: 13; clone_size: .; cdr3_aa: CASSLELRETQYF; cdr3_nt: TGTGCCAGCAGCTTAGAACTTCGGGAGACCCAGTACTTC
j_call: TRBJ1-5; d_call: .; v_call: TRBV6-5; cdr3_length: 15; clone_size: .; cdr3_aa: CASRPTGPRDQPQHF; cdr3_nt: TGTGCCAGCAGGCCAACAGGGCCCCGCGATCAGCCCCAGCATTTT
j_call: TRBJ1-2; d_call: TRBD1; v_call: TRBV19; cdr3_length: 14; clone_size: few; cdr3_aa: CASTPPGDRDGYTF; cdr3_nt: TGTGCCAGTACCCCCCCGGGGGACAGGGATGGCTACACCTTC
j_call: TRBJ1-3; d_call: .; v_call: TRBV9; cdr3_length: 16; clone_size: .; cdr3_aa: CASSVERGRPGNTIYF; cdr3_nt: TGTGCCAGCAGCGTAGAACGGGGGCGCCCTGGAAACACCATATATTTT
j_call: TRBJ1-1; d_call: .; v_call: TRBV11-2; cdr3_length: 12; clone_size: .; cdr3_aa: CASSWRGAEAFF; cdr3_nt: TGTGCCAGCAGCTGGCGGGGGGCTGAAGCTTTCTTT
j_call: TRBJ1-5; d_call: .; v_call: TRBV6-5; cdr3_length: 14; clone_size: .; cdr3_aa: CASRERGGSQPQHF; cdr3_nt: TGTGCCAGCAGGGAGCGGGGAGGGAGTCAGCCCCAGCATTTT
j_call: TRBJ1-6; d_call: .; v_call: TRBV18; cdr3_length: 16; clone_size: few; cdr3_aa: CASSTGTSSYNSPLHF; cdr3_nt: TGTGCCAGCTCAACGGGGACGAGCTCCTATAATTCACCCCTCCACTTT
j_call: TRBJ1-2; d_call: .; v_call: TRBV12-3/TRBV12-4; cdr3_length: 13; clone_size: .; cdr3_aa: CASSSDRAYGYTF; cdr3_nt: TGTGCCAGCAGTTCGGACAGAGCGTATGGCTACACCTTC
j_call: TRBJ1-6; d_call: TRBD1; v_call: TRBV10-3; cdr3_length: 15; clone_size: once; cdr3_aa: CAISAQGAPESPLHF; cdr3_nt: TGTGCCATCAGTGCACAGGGGGCGCCTGAGTCACCCCTCCACTTT
j_call: TRBJ2-7; d_call: .; v_call: TRBV5-1; cdr3_length: 13; clone_size: .; cdr3_aa: CASSEGPSYEQYF; cdr3_nt: TGCGCCAGCAGCGAAGGTCCCTCCTACGAGCAGTACTTC
j_call: TRBJ2-2; d_call: .; v_call: TRBV2; cdr3_length: 14; clone_size: few; cdr3_aa: CASSAGSGPGELFF; cdr3_nt: TGTGCCAGCAGTGCAGGGAGCGGTCCCGGGGAGCTGTTTTTT
j_call: TRBJ1-6; d_call: .; v_call: TRBV5-1; cdr3_length: 14; clone_size: many; cdr3_aa: CASSLGQMNSPLHF; cdr3_nt: TGCGCCAGCAGCTTGGGACAGATGAATTCACCCCTCCACTTT
j_call: TRBJ1-3; d_call: .; v_call: TRBV7-8; cdr3_length: 14; clone_size: once; cdr3_aa: CASSPPNSGNTIYF; cdr3_nt: TGTGCCAGCAGCCCCCCAAACTCTGGAAACACCATATATTTT
j_call: TRBJ2-7; d_call: TRBD1; v_call: TRBV11-3; cdr3_length: 15; clone_size: .; cdr3_aa: CASSLAAGGIYEQYF; cdr3_nt: TGTGCCAGCAGCTTAGCGGCAGGGGGTATTTACGAGCAGTACTTC
j_call: TRBJ1-1; d_call: TRBD1; v_call: TRBV6-1; cdr3_length: 15; clone_size: .; cdr3_aa: CASSEWTGMNTEAFF; cdr3_nt: TGTGCCAGCAGTGAGTGGACAGGGATGAACACTGAAGCTTTCTTT
j_call: TRBJ2-7; d_call: TRBD1; v_call: TRBV5-1; cdr3_length: 14; clone_size: .; cdr3_aa: CASSRDRETYEQYF; cdr3_nt: TGCGCCAGCAGTAGGGACAGGGAGACCTACGAGCAGTACTTC
j_call: TRBJ1-1; d_call: .; v_call: TRBV15; cdr3_length: 16; clone_size: .; cdr3_aa: CATSRGGVGPAQRAFF; cdr3_nt: TGTGCCACCAGCAGAGGAGGGGTAGGGCCCGCGCAGCGGGCTTTCTTT
j_call: TRBJ2-3; d_call: .; v_call: TRBV2; cdr3_length: 14; clone_size: .; cdr3_aa: CASKGVGWGDTQYF; cdr3_nt: TGTGCCAGCAAGGGTGTCGGTTGGGGCGATACGCAGTATTTT
j_call: TRBJ2-1; d_call: TRBD2; v_call: TRBV4-3; cdr3_length: 16; clone_size: .; cdr3_aa: CASSQETGWLAGGGIF; cdr3_nt: TGCGCCAGCAGCCAAGAGACAGGGTGGCTAGCGGGGGGGGGAATCTTC
j_call: TRBJ2-3; d_call: TRBD2; v_call: TRBV7-3; cdr3_length: 16; clone_size: .; cdr3_aa: CASSLRVAGSLDTQYF; cdr3_nt: TGTGCCAGCAGCTTACGAGTAGCGGGGAGTTTAGATACGCAGTATTTT
j_call: TRBJ1-2; d_call: TRBD1; v_call: TRBV5-6; cdr3_length: 13; clone_size: .; cdr3_aa: CASSGTGIDGYTF; cdr3_nt: TGTGCCAGCAGCGGGACAGGGATTGATGGCTACACCTTC
j_call: TRBJ2-5; d_call: .; v_call: TRBV14; cdr3_length: 13; clone_size: .; cdr3_aa: CASSPWTQETQYF; cdr3_nt: TGTGCCAGCAGCCCTTGGACGCAAGAGACCCAGTACTTC
j_call: TRBJ2-3; d_call: TRBD1; v_call: TRBV2; cdr3_length: 12; clone_size: .; cdr3_aa: CASSQGADTQYF; cdr3_nt: TGTGCCAGCAGCCAGGGGGCAGATACGCAGTATTTT
j_call: TRBJ1-1; d_call: .; v_call: TRBV30; cdr3_length: 12; clone_size: .; cdr3_aa: CASHRPDTEAFF; cdr3_nt: TGTGCCTCCCACCGTCCAGACACTGAAGCTTTCTTT
j_call: TRBJ1-2; d_call: .; v_call: TRBV19; cdr3_length: 15; clone_size: .; cdr3_aa: CASSTYRGSNYGYTF; cdr3_nt: TGTGCCAGTAGCACGTATAGGGGGTCTAACTATGGCTACACCTTC
j_call: TRBJ1-3; d_call: .; v_call: TRBV4-3; cdr3_length: 13; clone_size: .; cdr3_aa: CASSQGQGNTIYF; cdr3_nt: TGCGCCAGCAGCCAAGGTCAGGGAAACACCATATATTTT
j_call: TRBJ1-1; d_call: .; v_call: TRBV6-2/TRBV6-3; cdr3_length: 14; clone_size: .; cdr3_aa: CASSTQAPNTEAFF; cdr3_nt: TGTGCCAGCAGTACACAGGCCCCGAACACTGAAGCTTTCTTT
j_call: TRBJ1-4; d_call: TRBD1; v_call: TRBV19; cdr3_length: 15; clone_size: .; cdr3_aa: CASRPSGQGYEKLFF; cdr3_nt: TGTGCCAGTAGGCCCTCCGGACAGGGCTATGAAAAACTGTTTTTT
j_call: TRBJ2-1; d_call: .; v_call: TRBV12-3/TRBV12-4; cdr3_length: 12; clone_size: .; cdr3_aa: CASSRPGGEQFF; cdr3_nt: TGTGCCAGCAGTCGTCCTGGAGGTGAGCAGTTCTTC
j_call: TRBJ2-7; d_call: .; v_call: TRBV19; cdr3_length: 13; clone_size: .; cdr3_aa: CASSLSLFYEQYF; cdr3_nt: TGTGCCAGTAGTTTAAGTTTGTTCTACGAGCAGTACTTC
j_call: TRBJ2-5; d_call: TRBD1; v_call: TRBV27; cdr3_length: 18; clone_size: .; cdr3_aa: CASSFIGKGGGGRETQYF; cdr3_nt: TGTGCCAGCAGTTTTATCGGGAAAGGGGGCGGAGGACGGGAGACCCAGTACTTC
j_call: TRBJ2-1; d_call: .; v_call: TRBV27; cdr3_length: 14; clone_size: .; cdr3_aa: CASGSPSSYNEQFF; cdr3_nt: TGTGCCAGCGGGTCTCCGAGCTCCTACAATGAGCAGTTCTTC